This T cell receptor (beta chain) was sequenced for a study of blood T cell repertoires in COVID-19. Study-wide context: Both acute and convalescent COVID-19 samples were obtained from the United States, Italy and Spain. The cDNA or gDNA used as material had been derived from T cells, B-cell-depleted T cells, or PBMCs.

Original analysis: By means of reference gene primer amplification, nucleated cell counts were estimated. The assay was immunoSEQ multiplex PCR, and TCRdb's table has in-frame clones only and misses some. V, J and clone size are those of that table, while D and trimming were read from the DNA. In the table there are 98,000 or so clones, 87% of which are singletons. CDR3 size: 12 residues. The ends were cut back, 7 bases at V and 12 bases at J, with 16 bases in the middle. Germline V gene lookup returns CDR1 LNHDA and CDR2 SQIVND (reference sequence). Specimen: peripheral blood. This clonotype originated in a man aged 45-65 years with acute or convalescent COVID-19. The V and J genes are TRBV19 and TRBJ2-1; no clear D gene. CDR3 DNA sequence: TGTGCCAGTATATCCCCCGGATGGGCGCAGTTCTTC. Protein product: CASISPGWAQFF.